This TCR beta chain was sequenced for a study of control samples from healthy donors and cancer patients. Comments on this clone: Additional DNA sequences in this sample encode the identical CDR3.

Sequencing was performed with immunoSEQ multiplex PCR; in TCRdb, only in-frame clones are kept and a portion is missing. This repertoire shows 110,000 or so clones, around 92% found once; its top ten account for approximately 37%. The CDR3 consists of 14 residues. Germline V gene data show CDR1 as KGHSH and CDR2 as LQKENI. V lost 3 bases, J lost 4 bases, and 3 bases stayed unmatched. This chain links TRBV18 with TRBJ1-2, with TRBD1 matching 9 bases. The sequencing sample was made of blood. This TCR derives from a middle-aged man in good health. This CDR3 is CASSPDRGGYGYTF. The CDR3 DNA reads TGTGCCAGCTCACCGGACAGGGGAGGCTATGGCTACACCTTC.